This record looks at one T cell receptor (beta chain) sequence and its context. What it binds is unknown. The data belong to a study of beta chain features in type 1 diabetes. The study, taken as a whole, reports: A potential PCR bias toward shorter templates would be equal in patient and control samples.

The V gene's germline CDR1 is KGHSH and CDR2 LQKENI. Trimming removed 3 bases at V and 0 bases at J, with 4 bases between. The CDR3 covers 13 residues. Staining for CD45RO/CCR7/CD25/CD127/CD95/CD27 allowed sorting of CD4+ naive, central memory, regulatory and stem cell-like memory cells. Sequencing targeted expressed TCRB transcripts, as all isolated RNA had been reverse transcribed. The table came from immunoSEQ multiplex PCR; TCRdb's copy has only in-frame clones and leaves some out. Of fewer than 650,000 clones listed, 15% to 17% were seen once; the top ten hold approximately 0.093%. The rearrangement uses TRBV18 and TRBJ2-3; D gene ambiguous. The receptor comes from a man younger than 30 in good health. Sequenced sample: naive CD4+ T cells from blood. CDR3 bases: TGTGCCAGCTCACCCGTTAGCACAGATACGCAGTATTTT. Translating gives CASSPVSTDTQYF. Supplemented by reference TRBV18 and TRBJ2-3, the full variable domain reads NAGVMQNPRHLVRRRGQEARLRCSPMKGHSHVYWYRQLPEEGLKFMVYLQKENIIDESGMPKERFSAEFPKEGPSILRIQQVVRGDSAAYFCASSPVSTDTQYFGPGTRLTVL.